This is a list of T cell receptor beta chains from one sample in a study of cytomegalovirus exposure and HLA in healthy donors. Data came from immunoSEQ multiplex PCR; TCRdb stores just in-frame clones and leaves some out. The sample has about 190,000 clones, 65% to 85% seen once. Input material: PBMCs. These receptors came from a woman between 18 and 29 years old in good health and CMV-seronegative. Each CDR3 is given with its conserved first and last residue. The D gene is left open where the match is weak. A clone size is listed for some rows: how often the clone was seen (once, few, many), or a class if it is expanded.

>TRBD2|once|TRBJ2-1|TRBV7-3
CASSSTSGTHEQFF
TGTGCCAGCAGCTCGACTAGCGGGACACACGAGCAGTTCTTC
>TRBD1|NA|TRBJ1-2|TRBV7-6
CASSPFTGTGTIMNGYTF
TGTGCCAGCAGCCCATTCACTGGGACAGGGACGATAATGAATGGCTACACCTTC
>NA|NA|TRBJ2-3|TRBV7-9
CASSLALSGSTDTQYF
TGTGCCAGCAGCTTAGCCTTGTCCGGTAGCACAGATACGCAGTATTTT
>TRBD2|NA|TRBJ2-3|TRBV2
CATRGGSSTDTQYF
TGTGCTACACGGGGGGGATCTAGCACAGATACGCAGTATTTT
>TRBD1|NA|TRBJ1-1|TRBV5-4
CASSSGQGLMGTEAFF
TGTGCCAGCAGCTCCGGACAGGGGCTTATGGGGACTGAAGCTTTCTTT
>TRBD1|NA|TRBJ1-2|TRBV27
CASSRQRDSYGYTF
TGTGCCAGCAGTCGACAACGGGACAGCTATGGCTACACCTTC
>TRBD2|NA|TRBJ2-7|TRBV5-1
CASSRTSGGSYEQYF
TGCGCCAGCAGTCGGACTAGCGGGGGGTCCTACGAGCAGTACTTC
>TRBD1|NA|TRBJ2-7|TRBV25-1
CASSEFFSGQPDYEQYF
TGTGCCAGCAGTGAATTCTTCTCGGGACAGCCAGATTACGAGCAGTACTTC
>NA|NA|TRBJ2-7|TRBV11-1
CASSSSIGAYEQYF
TGTGCCAGCAGCTCCTCGATAGGGGCCTACGAGCAGTACTTC
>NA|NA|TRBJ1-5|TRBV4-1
CASSQDEGGDQPQHF
TGCGCCAGCAGCCAAGACGAAGGAGGAGATCAGCCCCAGCATTTT
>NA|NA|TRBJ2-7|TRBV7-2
CASSPRLVGASEQYF
TGTGCCAGCAGCCCCAGACTAGTAGGGGCGTCCGAGCAGTACTTC
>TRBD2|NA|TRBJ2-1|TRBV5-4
CASSTLAGGYNEQFF
TGTGCCAGCAGCACACTAGCGGGAGGCTACAATGAGCAGTTCTTC
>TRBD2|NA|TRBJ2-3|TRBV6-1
CASSGAGGTDTQYF
TGTGCCAGCAGTGGAGCGGGAGGAACAGATACGCAGTATTTT
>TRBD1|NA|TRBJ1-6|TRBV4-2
CASSDLQQGSYSPLHF
TGTGCCAGCAGTGACTTACAACAGGGGAGTTATTCACCCCTCCACTTT
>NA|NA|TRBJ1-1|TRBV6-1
CASSEGGRSNSEAFF
TGTGCCAGCAGTGAGGGAGGAAGGTCGAACTCTGAAGCTTTCTTT
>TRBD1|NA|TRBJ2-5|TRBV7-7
CASSLGTGTGETQYF
TGTGCCAGCAGCTTAGGGACTGGGACAGGAGAGACCCAGTACTTC
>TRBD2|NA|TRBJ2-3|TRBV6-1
CASSDVEPLAGGPDTQYF
TGTGCCAGCAGTGATGTCGAACCGCTAGCGGGGGGGCCGGATACGCAGTATTTT
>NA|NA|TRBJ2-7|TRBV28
CASSLLGPYYEQYF
TGTGCCAGCAGTTTATTGGGCCCATACTACGAGCAGTACTTC
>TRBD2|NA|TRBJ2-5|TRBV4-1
CASSQDSFGGRFETQYF
TGCGCCAGCAGCCAAGATTCGTTTGGCGGGAGATTTGAGACCCAGTACTTC
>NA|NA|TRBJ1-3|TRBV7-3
CASSLGLSGNTIYF
TGTGCCAGCAGCTTGGGGCTCTCTGGAAACACCATATATTTT
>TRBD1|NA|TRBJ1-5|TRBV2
CASSEGRGTGNQPQHF
TGTGCCAGCAGTGAAGGTCGGGGGACAGGCAATCAGCCCCAGCATTTT
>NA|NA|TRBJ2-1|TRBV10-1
CASSDYPSSYNEQFF
TGCGCCAGCAGTGATTACCCGAGCTCCTACAATGAGCAGTTCTTC
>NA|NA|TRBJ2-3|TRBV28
CASREFDTQYF
TGTGCCAGCAGAGAGTTCGATACGCAGTATTTT
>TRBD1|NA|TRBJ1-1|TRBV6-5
CASTLTGQEAFF
TGTGCCAGCACGTTGACGGGACAGGAAGCTTTCTTT
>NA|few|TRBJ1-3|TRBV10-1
CASSEGLPSSGNTIYF
TGCGCCAGCTCAGAGGGACTGCCGAGCTCTGGAAACACCATATATTTT
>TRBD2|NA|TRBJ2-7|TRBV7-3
CASSTPTSGYPYEQYF
TGTGCCAGCAGCACCCCGACTAGCGGGTACCCCTACGAGCAGTACTTC
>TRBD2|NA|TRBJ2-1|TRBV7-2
CANRLAGNNEQFF
TGTGCCAACCGACTAGCGGGGAACAATGAGCAGTTCTTC
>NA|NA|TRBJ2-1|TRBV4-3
CASSQETPSYNEQFF
TGCGCCAGCAGCCAAGAAACTCCTTCCTACAATGAGCAGTTCTTC
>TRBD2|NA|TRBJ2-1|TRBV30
CAWSLADYNEQFF
TGTGCCTGGTCTCTAGCGGACTACAATGAGCAGTTCTTC
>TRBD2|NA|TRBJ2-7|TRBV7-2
CASSPSLLLAGAYF
TGTGCCAGCAGCCCGTCCCTTTTACTAGCGGGAGCATACTTC
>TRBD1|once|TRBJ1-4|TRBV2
CASRRDRAGEKLFF
TGTGCCAGCCGACGGGACAGGGCGGGTGAAAAACTGTTTTTT
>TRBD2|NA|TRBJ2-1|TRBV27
CASSVSWSTSGPNYNEQFF
TGTGCCAGCAGTGTATCATGGTCTACTAGCGGGCCTAACTACAATGAGCAGTTCTTC
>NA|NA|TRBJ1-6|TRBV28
CASTLGGARNSPLHF
TGTGCCAGCACCCTCGGAGGGGCGCGAAATTCACCCCTCCACTTT
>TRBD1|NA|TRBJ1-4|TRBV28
CASSRQGLNEKLFF
TGTGCCAGCAGTCGACAGGGCCTTAATGAAAAACTGTTTTTT
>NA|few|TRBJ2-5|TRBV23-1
CASSQPRGAPKTQYF
TGCGCCAGCAGTCAACCCCGGGGGGCCCCTAAGACCCAGTACTTC
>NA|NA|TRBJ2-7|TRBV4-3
CASSHAARIEQYF
TGCGCCAGCAGCCACGCCGCTAGAATCGAGCAGTACTTC
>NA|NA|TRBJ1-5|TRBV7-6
CASSRSGGGNQPQHF
TGTGCCAGCAGCCGCTCTGGAGGGGGCAATCAGCCCCAGCATTTT